This T cell receptor beta chain was documented in a study of T cell repertoires in cytomegalovirus infection. Each CDR3 protein gets one entry after TCRdb re-called the reads with MiXCR. The table includes around 740,000 distinct CDR3 sequences, about a third detected once. Germline V gene lookup returns CDR1 MNHNY and CDR2 SVGAGI (reference sequence). The CDR3 runs 14 residues. Trimming cost V 6 bases and J 9 bases, with 18 bases left between them. This clonotype has a handful of counts. The chain couples TRBV6-6 to TRBJ2-1, with D possibly being TRBD2 (6 bases). The sample was PBMCs. This TCR derives from a human donor in good health (CMV status not recorded). Some clones in this sample may be carry-over from other donors' samples. The chain's CDR3 is CASSGAVGGSEQFF. The CDR3 DNA follows: TGTGCCAGCAGCGGTGCAGTTGGGGGGAGTGAGCAGTTCTTC.